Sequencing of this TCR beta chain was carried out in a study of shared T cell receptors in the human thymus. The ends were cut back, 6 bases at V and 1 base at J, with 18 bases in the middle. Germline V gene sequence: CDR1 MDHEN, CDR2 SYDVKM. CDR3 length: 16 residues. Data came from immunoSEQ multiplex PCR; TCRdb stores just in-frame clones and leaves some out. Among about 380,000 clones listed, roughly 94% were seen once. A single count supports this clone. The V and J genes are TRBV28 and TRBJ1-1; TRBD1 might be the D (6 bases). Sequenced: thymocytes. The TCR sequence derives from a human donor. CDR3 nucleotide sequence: TGTGCCAGCAGCCTTAAGGGGGGCGGTAGGAACACTGAAGCTTTCTTT. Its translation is CASSLKGGGRNTEAFF.